This is a list of T cell receptor beta chains from one sample in a study of response to subunit inactivated influenza vaccine. TCRdb fed the RT-PCR reads into MiXCR, producing one record per CDR3 protein. The data contain 560,000 or so distinct CDR3 sequences, 6% to 9% of them seen just once; the ten biggest clones take up over 10%. This sample comprised PBMCs from blood, obtained around 25 months after vaccination. The receptors stem from a man aged 45 to 70 who received an inactivated influenza vaccine. Both conserved end residues are part of each CDR3. D genes are given only for firm matches. Rows may omit the clone size; those that give it use once, few, many or a size class.

d_call j_call clone_size v_call cdr3_aa cdr3_nt
NA TRBJ1-1 few TRBV4-3 CASSQGLQGNTEAFF TGCGCCAGCAGCCAAGGGCTACAGGGGAACACTGAAGCTTTCTTT
NA TRBJ2-7 NA TRBV5-1 CASSSRELGTYEQYF TGCGCCAGCAGCTCTCGTGAGCTCGGGACCTACGAGCAGTACTTC
NA TRBJ1-1 NA TRBV4-3 CASSQDRDVEAFF TGCGCCAGCAGCCAAGATAGGGACGTTGAAGCTTTCTTT
NA TRBJ2-3 few TRBV28 CASSLIDSRTDTQYF TGTGCCAGCAGTTTAATAGACAGCCGCACAGATACGCAGTATTTT
NA TRBJ2-7 few TRBV3-1 CASSDRAGSYEQYF TGTGCCAGCTCGGACAGAGCGGGAAGTTACGAGCAGTACTTC
TRBD2 TRBJ2-1 NA TRBV5-1 CASSPRTSGTYNEQFF TGCGCCAGCAGCCCCAGGACTAGCGGGACTTACAATGAGCAGTTCTTC
NA TRBJ2-1 few TRBV7-9 CASSLNWVIDEQFF TGTGCCAGCAGCTTAAATTGGGTAATAGACGAGCAGTTCTTC
TRBD2 TRBJ2-3 few TRBV29-1 CSVIRDYTDTQYF TGCAGCGTTATCCGGGACTACACAGATACGCAGTATTTT
NA TRBJ2-6 NA TRBV7-9 CASSPRPAGANVLTF TGTGCCAGCAGCCCGAGACCCGCCGGGGCCAACGTCCTGACTTTC
TRBD1 TRBJ2-1 few TRBV24-1 CATSDVGQNYNEQFF TGTGCCACCAGTGATGTGGGACAGAACTACAATGAGCAGTTCTTC
TRBD1 TRBJ2-2 NA TRBV5-6 CASSPVGQVNTGELFF TGTGCCAGCAGCCCCGTCGGACAGGTGAACACCGGGGAGCTGTTTTTT
NA TRBJ2-3 NA TRBV20-1 CSARDTGIRDTQYF TGCAGTGCTAGAGATACGGGTATAAGAGATACGCAGTATTTT